One sample yielded the 7 T cell receptor beta chains listed below, sequenced in a study of blood T cell repertoires in COVID-19. The assay was immunoSEQ multiplex PCR, and TCRdb's table has in-frame clones only and misses some. The sample includes 250,000 to 300,000 clones, roughly 85% seen only once; the top ten take 1.9%. What was sequenced was PBMCs or T cells enriched from blood (not recorded which). The receptors originated from a woman aged 45-60 years who had recovered from COVID-19.

The chain joins TRBV7-2 to TRBJ1-2, with 10 bases matching TRBD1. This CDR3 is 15 amino acids long. Germline V lookup: CDR1 SGHTA, CDR2 FQGNSA. Unmatched junction bases numbered 8, after V lost 5 bases and J lost 5 bases. The CDR3 coding sequence is TGTGCCAGCAGCCCGTCCGGGACAGGGGTGTATGGCTACACCTTC. It is translated as CASSPSGTGVYGYTF.

The chain employs TRBV28 and TRBJ2-1; D is possibly TRBD2 (6 bases). Germline V gene data show CDR1 as MDHEN and CDR2 as SYDVKM. Trimming stripped 6 bases from V and 6 bases from J, with 12 bases between. The CDR3 has 13 residues. The CDR3 DNA reads as TGTGCCAGCAGCGCTACGCGGGGCAATGAGCAGTTCTTC. It specifies CASSATRGNEQFF.

The CDR3 DNA is TGTGCCAGCAGCCCCAATACAGGGGCTGAGCAGTACTTC. Amino acid sequence: CASSPNTGAEQYF. V usage is TRBV7-3 and J usage is TRBJ2-7; 7 positions match TRBD1. Germline V gene sequence: CDR1 SGHTA, CDR2 FQGTGA. Unmatched junction bases numbered 8, after V lost 5 bases and J lost 7 bases. The CDR3 spans 13 residues.

This clone is a singleton in its sample. The chain has TRBV2 and TRBJ2-1; perhaps TRBD2 as D (6 bases). The CDR3 has 13 amino acids. The V and J ends lost 6 bases and 5 bases respectively, with 11 bases between them. Germline CDR1 SNHLY, CDR2 FYNNEI. As DNA, the CDR3 is TGTGCCAGCAGGGGGGGTTCGAACAATGAGCAGTTCTTC. Translating it yields CASRGGSNNEQFF.

This clone was seen more than once but under ten times. The chain employs TRBV19 and TRBJ2-7; a possible D gene is TRBD1 (6 bases). Trimming left V 5 bases short and J 1 base short, with 18 bases between. This CDR3 is 16 amino acids long. Germline V gene data show CDR1 as LNHDA and CDR2 as SQIVND (reference sequence). CDR3 DNA: TGTGCCAGTAGTTCAACACCAGGGGCCGCATCCTACGAGCAGTACTTC. Protein sequence: CASSSTPGAASYEQYF. Using reference TRBV19 and TRBJ2-7 for the parts outside the CDR3, the full variable domain is DGGITQSPKYLFRKEGQNVTLSCEQNLNHDAMYWYRQDPGQGLRLIYYSQIVNDFQKGDIAEGYSVSREKKESFPLTVTSAQKNPTAFYLCASSSTPGAASYEQYFGPGTRLTVT.

The chain has TRBV7-6 and TRBJ2-2; TRBD2 matches 8 bases. CDR3 length: 15 amino acids. Trimming at V came to 11 bases and at J to 5 bases, leaving 13 bases not matched to a gene. Germline-derived CDR1 and CDR2 are SGHVS and FNYEAQ. In nucleotides, the CDR3 is TGTGCCGGGGGAGGACTAGCTGAAATTACCGGGGAGCTGTTTTTT. This translates into CAGGGLAEITGELFF.

The chain combines TRBV15 with TRBJ2-3, with unresolved D. Germline loops: CDR1 LNHNV, CDR2 YYDKDF (reference sequence). V dropped 0 bases and J dropped 1 base, with 8 bases sitting between them. The CDR3 extends over 15 amino acids. CDR3 in DNA: TGTGCCACCAGCAGAGATCGCCAGGGCACAGATACGCAGTATTTT. It specifies CATSRDRQGTDTQYF.